This note documents a single T cell receptor (beta chain) sequence. The antigen is unknown. Both 60 Vbeta primers and 13 Jbeta primers went into the PCR. Assay: immunoSEQ multiplex PCR; the TCRdb copy retains only in-frame clones and omits some. This table has approximately 250,000 clones, 85% appearing once. These data are taken from a study of cytomegalovirus exposure and HLA in healthy donors. Regarding the study as a whole: In a later analysis, a missense DCLRE1C variant was linked to TCR beta V- and J-gene trimming.

CDR1 is LGHNA, CDR2 YNFKEQ, per germline. The CDR3 contains 16 residues. V lost 4 bases and J lost 4, with 19 bases in between. Sequencing was done on a sample of PBMCs. The chain links TRBV4-2 to TRBJ1-2; maybe TRBD1 (5 bases). This clonotype was sampled from a girl under 10 years old in good health and CMV-seronegative. CDR3 sequence (DNA): TGTGCCAGCAGCCCTGTGGACGCGACAGTCATCTATGGCTACACCTTC. This encodes CASSPVDATVIYGYTF.